Shown below are 24 T cell receptor beta chains from a single sample sequenced in a study of neurological immune-mediated disorders (dated by TCRdb to about 2019). The receptor library was made with 5' RACE. Sequencing used an Illumina HiSeq 2500. TCRdb passed the public sequencing reads through fastp at Q25 and MiXCR, retaining productive beta sequences. One record per CDR3 amino acid sequence lists the most common genes and DNA. Counted in this sample were over 60,000 distinct CDR3 sequences; 5.2% of them appeared once. The top ten clonotypes cover approximately 2.8% of the sample. Input material: PBMCs. The receptors derive from a woman aged 25 to 39 with multiple sclerosis.

A word on this clonotype: A much larger clone sits a single nucleotide away, making a read error possible. The chain links TRBV7-9 to TRBJ2-3; D not resolved. This CDR3 has 15 amino acids. Trimming cost V 4 bases and J 4 bases, with 15 bases left between them. CDR1 and CDR2 (germline): SEHNR, FQNEAQ (reference sequence). Written as DNA, the CDR3 is TGTGCCAGCAGCTCAAGTGGGAAGGGTGCAGATACGCAGTATTTT. This translates into CASSSSGKGADTQYF.

This clonotype was detected only a few times. This rearrangement joins TRBV20-1 to TRBJ2-6; D remains ambiguous. Germline values: CDR1 DFQATT, CDR2 SNEGSKA (reference sequence). CDR3 size: 15 residues. Trimming took off 6 bases at V and 1 base at J, with 13 bases between the two ends. CDR3 loop: CSATGPASGANVLTF. As DNA, the CDR3 is TGCAGTGCGACTGGTCCAGCTTCTGGGGCCAACGTCCTGACTTTC.

This clonotype was counted between two and nine times. The V and J genes are TRBV5-1 and TRBJ2-3; D may be TRBD2 (7 bases). V gave up 5 bases and J gave up 2 bases, with 18 bases separating them. CDR3 length equals 16 residues. Per germline, CDR1 SGHRS and CDR2 YFSETQ. The CDR3 sequence: CASSFGGTTHTDTQYF. CDR3 in DNA: TGCGCCAGCAGTTTCGGGGGGACAACGCACACAGATACGCAGTATTTT. Variable domain in full (rest from reference TRBV5-1 and TRBJ2-3): KAGVTQTPRYLIKTRGQQVTLSCSPISGHRSVSWYQQTPGQGLQFLFEYFSETQRNKGNFPGRFSGRQFSNSRSEMNVSTLELGDSALYLCASSFGGTTHTDTQYFGPGTRLTVL.

This clonotype was recorded at least ten times. The chain is built from TRBV5-8 and TRBJ1-1; tentative D call: TRBD1 (5 bases). V gave up 0 bases and J gave up 6 bases, with 12 bases separating them. The CDR3 sequence is 14 residues long. Germline V gives CDR1 SGHTS, CDR2 YDEGEE. CDR3 coding DNA: TGTGCCAGCAGCTTGGTGGAGGGGAAGGCTGAAGCTTTCTTT. It encodes CASSLVEGKAEAFF.

This clonotype was found many times. V and J are TRBV20-1 and TRBJ1-1; tentative D call: TRBD1 (6 bases). Germline CDR1 reads DFQATT; CDR2 reads SNEGSKA (reference sequence). The CDR3 loop spans 14 amino acids. Trimming cost V 8 bases and J 6 bases, with 22 bases left between them. This chain's CDR3 is CSPQTGGARSEAFF. The CDR3 DNA sequence: TGCAGTCCTCAGACGGGGGGCGCGAGGTCTGAAGCTTTCTTT.

The V call is TRBV5-1, the J call TRBJ1-1; D is unresolved. CDR1 and CDR2 from the germline V gene are SGHRS and YFSETQ. The CDR3 runs to 14 residues. Trimming stripped 0 bases from V and 4 bases from J, with 10 bases between. CDR3: CASSLAGKSTEAFF. The CDR3 bases are TGCGCCAGCAGCTTGGCCGGGAAGAGCACTGAAGCTTTCTTT.

This clonotype was seen repeatedly, ten times or more. This chain links TRBV20-1 with TRBJ1-2; a weak D match, TRBD1 (5 bases). The CDR3 is 14 amino acids. Looked up from germline, CDR1 is DFQATT and CDR2 is SNEGSKA (reference sequence). V gave up 0 bases and J gave up 0 bases, with 8 bases separating them. CDR3 in DNA: TGCAGTGCTAGAGATGCAGGGTCTAACTATGGCTACACCTTC. Translating it yields CSARDAGSNYGYTF.

On this clonotype: An end of the junction differs from the germline gene, which may be a read error. The genes are TRBV20-1 and TRBJ1-5, with D uncertain. The CDR3 has 13 amino acids. In germline, CDR1 is DFQATT, CDR2 SNEGSKA (reference sequence). This CDR3 reads CSVAHSPNQPQNF. The CDR3 bases are TGCAGTGTCGCACACAGCCCCAATCAGCCCCAGAATTTT.

This clonotype was counted only a few times. The rearrangement uses TRBV6-5 and TRBJ1-2, with D possibly TRBD1 on 6 matching bases. The CDR3 is 12 amino acids. Germline loops: CDR1 MNHEY, CDR2 SVGAGI. Trimming shortened V by 4 bases and J by 8 bases, and 11 bases separated the two germline ends. CDR3 in DNA: TGTGCCAGCAGTTTGGGGGCAGGAGGCTACACCTTC. Protein: CASSLGAGGYTF.

The sample holds many counts of this clonotype. This chain uses TRBV6-6 with TRBJ1-5; TRBD1 agrees at 8 bases. Germline CDR1 is MNHNY and CDR2 is SVGAGI (reference sequence). Trimming took 4 bases from V and 3 from J; bases not matched to a gene: 11. This CDR3 is 17 amino acids long. CDR3 nucleotides: TGTGCCAGCAGTTTCGGACAGGGAAAGACCCTCAATCAGCCCCAGCATTTT. This encodes CASSFGQGKTLNQPQHF.

This clonotype was observed at least ten times. The chain is built from TRBV15 and TRBJ2-5; 7 nucleotides agree with TRBD2. This CDR3 is built from 15 residues. After removal of 5 bases from V and 1 base from J, the junction contained 7 bases not matched to a gene. CDR1 LNHNV and CDR2 YYDKDF come from the germline V gene (reference sequence). The CDR3 is CATSRLRGVQETQYF. CDR3 coding DNA: TGTGCCACCAGCCGCCTTCGGGGGGTCCAAGAGACCCAGTACTTC.

This clonotype appeared many times. V and J are TRBV5-1 and TRBJ2-3, with TRBD2 matching over 16 bases. This CDR3 region has 18 residues. V was pared by 5 bases and J by 0 bases, with 6 bases of the junction left unmatched. Germline values: CDR1 SGHRS, CDR2 YFSETQ. CDR3 nucleotides: TGCGCCAGCAGGCCCGGGACTAGCGGGGGGGTGAGCACAGATACGCAGTATTTT. As protein: CASRPGTSGGVSTDTQYF.

This clonotype was seen many times. This chain connects TRBV5-1 to TRBJ1-1, with D tentatively TRBD1 (6 bases). In germline, CDR1 is SGHRS, CDR2 YFSETQ. Deletions cut 6 bases from V and 1 base from J, with 7 bases between. This CDR3 spans 12 amino acids. The chain's CDR3 is CASTGENTEAFF. CDR3 sequence (DNA): TGCGCCAGCACAGGGGAGAACACTGAAGCTTTCTTT. Full variable domain (remainder filled in from reference TRBV5-1 and TRBJ1-1): KAGVTQTPRYLIKTRGQQVTLSCSPISGHRSVSWYQQTPGQGLQFLFEYFSETQRNKGNFPGRFSGRQFSNSRSEMNVSTLELGDSALYLCASTGENTEAFFGQGTRLTVV.

The chain combines TRBV27 with TRBJ1-2; a possible D gene is TRBD1 (6 bases). V gave up 6 bases and J gave up 0 bases, with 14 bases separating them. The CDR3 extends over 15 amino acids. Per germline, CDR1 MNHEY and CDR2 SMNVEV (reference sequence). CDR3 bases: TGTGCCAGCAGCCTGGTAGGGGGAGCTAACTATGGCTACACCTTC. Amino acids: CASSLVGGANYGYTF.

This clonotype showed up many times. The V call is TRBV20-1, the J call TRBJ2-3, with TRBD1 matching over 12 bases. CDR1 DFQATT and CDR2 SNEGSKA come from the germline V gene (reference sequence). The CDR3 loop spans 12 amino acids. After removal of 7 bases from V and 5 bases from J, the junction contained 1 base not matched to a gene. DNA for the CDR3: TGCAGTGGGGACAGGGGGCAAGATACGCAGTATTTT. Its translation is CSGDRGQDTQYF.

This clonotype was counted many times. The V gene is TRBV5-1, the J gene TRBJ2-3, with TRBD2 as a possible D gene (6 bases). The ends were cut back, 0 bases at V and 0 bases at J, with 11 bases in the middle. There are 16 residues in the CDR3. The germline V gene has CDR1 SGHRS and CDR2 YFSETQ. For the CDR3, the DNA is TGCGCCAGCAGCTTGGACCCAGCGGGTAGCACAGATACGCAGTATTTT. This codes for CASSLDPAGSTDTQYF.

This clonotype was counted ten times or more. This chain connects TRBV2 to TRBJ1-1, with TRBD1 as a possible D gene (5 bases). Germline-derived CDR1 and CDR2 are SNHLY and FYNNEI. The CDR3 runs to 15 residues. Trimming took 9 bases from V and 0 from J, leaving 17 bases between them. CDR3 nucleotides: TGTGCCAGATCCCCGGGGGGTATTATGAACACTGAAGCTTTCTTT. This sequence encodes CARSPGGIMNTEAFF.

In this sample, this clonotype turned up a few times. This chain links TRBV20-1 with TRBJ2-4; weak D call: TRBD1 (5 bases). V lost 5 bases, J lost 3 bases, and 11 bases lay in between. Germline V gene lookup returns CDR1 DFQATT and CDR2 SNEGSKA (reference sequence). This CDR3 spans 13 amino acids. The CDR3 protein is CSASDINKNIQYF. The CDR3 DNA follows: TGCAGTGCTTCGGACATAAACAAAAACATTCAGTACTTC.

The table lists this clonotype with many counts. J is TRBJ2-5 and V is TRBV5-1, with 9 bases that match TRBD1. V was pared by 4 bases and J by 3 bases, with 4 bases of the junction left unmatched. Germline V lookup: CDR1 SGHRS, CDR2 YFSETQ. This CDR3 is 14 amino acids long. The CDR3 nucleotides are TGCGCCAGCAGCATGGGACAGGGTGAAGAGACCCAGTACTTC. Protein product: CASSMGQGEETQYF.

In this sample, this clonotype turned up many times. This chain connects TRBV20-1 to TRBJ2-1; 10 positions agree with TRBD2. With 4 bases clipped from V and 5 bases from J, the junction kept 8 bases outside the gene matches. The CDR3 is 15 amino acids. The germline CDR1 and CDR2 sequences are DFQATT and SNEGSKA (reference sequence). The CDR3 DNA reads TGCAGTGCTATTACCCGCGGACTAGCGGACAATGAGCAGTTCTTC. This gives the protein CSAITRGLADNEQFF.

There are many counts of this clonotype. V is TRBV7-2 and J is TRBJ2-4, with D perhaps given as TRBD1 or TRBD2 (5 bases each). Germline CDR1 and CDR2: SGHTA and FQGNSA. Trimming took off 1 base at V and 4 bases at J, with 8 bases between the two ends. The CDR3 spans 14 residues. CDR3 sequence: CASSLGWGKNIQYF. DNA of the CDR3: TGTGCCAGCAGCTTAGGGTGGGGGAAAAACATTCAGTACTTC.

This clonotype was recorded many times. This chain links TRBV15 with TRBJ2-7; 8 bases align to TRBD2. This CDR3 has 15 amino acids. Germline loops: CDR1 LNHNV, CDR2 YYDKDF (reference sequence). Losses at the gene ends were 0 bases for V and 7 bases for J; bases not matched to a gene: 8. Here the CDR3 reads CATSRDRAGGREQYF. CDR3 nucleotide sequence: TGTGCCACCAGCAGAGATAGGGCAGGCGGGAGGGAGCAGTACTTC.

This clonotype showed up many times. J is TRBJ2-1 and V is TRBV20-1, with D possibly matching TRBD2 (5 bases). The CDR3 extends over 13 amino acids. V lost 6 bases, J lost 4 bases, and 13 bases lay in between. Germline lookup yields CDR1 DFQATT and CDR2 SNEGSKA (reference sequence). CDR3 amino acids: CSAYASIYNEQFF. The CDR3 DNA reads as TGCAGTGCGTACGCTAGCATTTACAATGAGCAGTTCTTC.

This clonotype was counted many times. The V call is TRBV5-1, the J call TRBJ2-4; tentatively, D is TRBD1 or TRBD2 (5 bases each). This CDR3 comprises 17 residues. Germline CDR1 reads SGHRS; CDR2 reads YFSETQ. V was trimmed by 0 bases and J by 0 bases, leaving 13 bases between them. The CDR3: CASSLAGANLAKNIQYF. DNA of the CDR3: TGCGCCAGCAGCTTGGCCGGGGCCAACTTAGCCAAAAACATTCAGTACTTC.